The source of this T cell receptor beta chain is a study of shared clonotypes between healthy human individuals. Note on this clone: Its antigen is currently unknown.

As handled by the study authors: Junction-only sequences without quality scores came from ImmunoSEQ, so filtering differed. Profiling relied on immunoSEQ multiplex PCR, and the TCRdb table lists in-frame clones only, not all of them. V, J and clone size were drawn from that table, and D and trimming were deduced from the DNA. Of about 2,200,000 clones listed, just over 90% are singletons. CD8 cells classed as naive were CD45RO-negative and positively selected for CCR7, excluding terminally differentiated effector memory CD45RA+ cells. Donors comprised healthy HIV-negative adults lacking recent acute infections or vaccinations. Whole-study findings and limits: Among non-shared clonotypes, generation probabilities were lower than among those shared by all four donors.

This CDR3 is 16 amino acids long. Germline assignment: CDR1 MDHEN and CDR2 SYDVKM. V trimming: 4 bases; J trimming: 4 bases; junction bases outside the gene matches: 6. Material for sequencing was naive CD8+ T cells from PBMCs. This sequence originates from a man younger than 35 in good health. Some clones in this sample may be carry-over from other donors' samples. V is TRBV28 and J is TRBJ2-1; 11 nucleotides align to TRBD2. CDR3 sequence: CASSSRTSGLYNEQFF. As DNA, the CDR3 is TGTGCCAGCAGTTCCCGGACTAGCGGGTTATACAATGAGCAGTTCTTC. Filled out from reference TRBV28 and TRBJ2-1, the complete variable domain reads DVKVTQSSRYLVKRTGEKVFLECVQDMDHENMFWYRQDPGLGLRLIYFSYDVKMKEKGDIPEGYSVSREKKERFSLILESASTNQTSMYLCASSSRTSGLYNEQFFGPGTRLTVL.